Following are 29 T cell receptor beta chains from one sample sequenced in a study of shared T cell receptors in the human thymus. Here immunoSEQ multiplex PCR was the method, and the copy in TCRdb shows in-frame clones only, minus some. The sample holds approximately 580,000 clones, about 84% seen once. This sample was shared with a second study, whose subject was human thymus T cells.

The specimen was thymocytes. These receptors all stem from a boy less than two years old with a congenital heart defect.

The chain combines TRBV4-3 with TRBJ1-6; D is ambiguous. This CDR3 region has 13 residues. Trimming pared 5 bases from V and 8 bases from J, leaving 10 bases between. The germline CDR1 and CDR2 sequences are LGHNA and YSLEER. The CDR3 is CASSFRSDSPLHF. CDR3 nucleotides: TGCGCCAGCAGCTTTCGATCGGATTCACCCCTCCACTTT.

This clone turned up a few times. V and J are TRBV11-2 and TRBJ1-2; 7 nucleotides line up with TRBD1. J lost 8 bases, V lost 0 bases, and 9 bases had no gene match. Germline V gene sequence: CDR1 SGHAT, CDR2 FQNNGV. CDR3 size: 15 residues. In DNA form, the CDR3 reads TGTGCCAGCAGCTTAGATCTGGAGAGGGGGCTAGGCTACACCTTC. This codes for CASSLDLERGLGYTF.

The rearrangement links TRBV28 to TRBJ2-5, with 13 positions matching TRBD2. Germline V gives CDR1 MDHEN, CDR2 SYDVKM. The trim removed 4 bases at V and 7 bases at J, leaving 6 bases unmatched. This CDR3 region has 15 residues. The CDR3 region has the DNA TGTGCCAGCAGTTCCGGGACTAGCGGGGTTCGGACCCAGTACTTC. It specifies CASSSGTSGVRTQYF.

The rearrangement links TRBV2 to TRBJ2-5; TRBD2 agrees at 11 bases. Losses at the gene ends were 5 bases for V and 4 bases for J; bases not matched to a gene: 6. The CDR3 is 15 residues long. Per germline, CDR1 SNHLY and CDR2 FYNNEI. CDR3 residues: CASSTLAGAGETQYF. The CDR3 nucleotides are TGTGCCAGCAGTACACTAGCGGGAGCGGGAGAGACCCAGTACTTC.

On this clone: At the DNA level, this CDR3 is encoded by other sequences in the same sample as well. The chain carries TRBV28 and TRBJ1-5, with 9 nucleotides matching TRBD1. The CDR3 is made up of 14 amino acids. J gave up 4 bases and V 5 bases, and 3 bases lay outside the gene matches. Germline V CDR1 and CDR2: MDHEN, SYDVKM. The CDR3 loop reads CASSPDRGNQPQHF. The CDR3 DNA reads TGTGCCAGCAGTCCCGACAGGGGGAATCAGCCCCAGCATTTT.

The chain combines TRBV27 with TRBJ2-3; D might be TRBD2 (5 bases). Germline-derived CDR1 and CDR2 are MNHEY and SMNVEV (reference sequence). There are 18 residues in the CDR3. V was shortened by 2 bases and J by 0 bases, with 18 bases between the two germline ends. The CDR3 is CASSLGIRSGPSTDTQYF. CDR3 coding DNA: TGTGCCAGCAGTTTAGGAATTCGGAGCGGTCCAAGCACAGATACGCAGTATTTT.

V gene TRBV5-5 combines with J gene TRBJ2-3, with D maybe TRBD2 (6 bases). The CDR3 has 17 amino acids. With 0 bases removed from V and 0 bases from J, the gap between germline ends came to 14 bases. CDR1 and CDR2 from the germline V gene are SGHKS and YYEKEE (reference sequence). The CDR3 protein is CASSLAAGGDSTDTQYF. The CDR3, as DNA: TGTGCCAGCAGCTTGGCCGCTGGCGGGGATAGCACAGATACGCAGTATTTT.

The CDR3 reads CASSSRILTRTEEVYGYTF. DNA of the CDR3: TGTGCCAGCAGTTCCCGAATTTTAACCCGCACCGAGGAAGTCTATGGCTACACCTTC. This sequence joins TRBV27 and TRBJ1-2; D is uncertain. The CDR3 length is 19 residues. The germline gives CDR1 MNHEY, CDR2 SMNVEV (reference sequence). V lost 4 bases and J 4 bases, leaving 28 bases between the germline ends.

V is TRBV11-2 and J is TRBJ1-2; D gene ambiguous. The CDR3 is 13 amino acids. Germline V gene data show CDR1 as SGHAT and CDR2 as FQNNGV. V gave up 8 bases and J gave up 4 bases, with 14 bases separating them. The CDR3 coding sequence is TGTGCCAGCCAGGCGTCCATCTTCTATGGCTACACCTTC. This codes for CASQASIFYGYTF.

The V gene is TRBV5-1, the J gene TRBJ1-1; 12 bases are shared with TRBD1. The CDR3 spans 13 residues. V trimming: 7 bases; J trimming: 6 bases; junction bases outside the gene matches: 4. In germline, CDR1 is SGHRS, CDR2 YFSETQ. CDR3 residues: CASAGTGGSEAFF. Written as DNA, the CDR3 is TGCGCCAGCGCCGGGACAGGGGGCTCTGAAGCTTTCTTT.

The chain recombines TRBV5-8 with TRBJ1-1; D ambiguous. This CDR3 is built from 11 residues. The ends were cut back, 2 bases at V and 9 bases at J, with 8 bases in the middle. Germline V CDR1 and CDR2: SGHTS, YDEGEE. For the CDR3, the DNA is TGTGCCAGCAGCTTTCCCGGGAAAGCTTTCTTT. This codes for CASSFPGKAFF.

The rearrangement links TRBV21-1 to TRBJ1-1; the table assigns TRBD1, which was not confirmed against the DNA. TRBV21-1 represents a pseudogene. The CDR3 extends over 15 amino acids. CDR3 residues: CARDRGSLEYTEAFF. CDR3 nucleotide sequence: TGTGCCAGGGACAGGGGTTCCCTCGAGTACACTGAAGCTTTCTTT.

The chain joins TRBV4-1 to TRBJ2-1; 8 bases are a match to TRBD2. Per germline, CDR1 MGHRA and CDR2 YSYEKL. V shed 0 bases and J 8 bases; nucleotides not matched to a gene: 15. The CDR3 contains 18 residues. The CDR3, as DNA: TGCGCCAGCAGCCAAGACGCATCGCACCAGCGGGAGAACGATGAGCAGTTCTTC. Protein: CASSQDASHQRENDEQFF.

V usage is TRBV7-9 and J usage is TRBJ2-1; TRBD2 matches at 7 bases. Germline CDR1 and CDR2: SEHNR and FQNEAQ (reference sequence). V gave up 1 base and J gave up 14 bases; unmatched junction bases: 5. This CDR3 spans 12 amino acids. DNA of the CDR3: TGTGCCAGCAGCTTAGTGGGGGGGAGGGAGTTCTTC. This gives the protein CASSLVGGREFF. The whole variable domain, filled in from reference TRBV7-9 and TRBJ2-1, reads DTGVSQNPRHKITKRGQNVTFRCDPISEHNRLYWYRQTLGQGPEFLTYFQNEAQLEKSRLLSDRFSAERPKGSFSTLEIQRTEQGDSAMYLCASSLVGGREFFGPGTRLTVL.

The chain is built from TRBV4-3 and TRBJ1-1, with D unclear. The CDR3 spans 14 residues. V lost 5 bases and J 0 bases, leaving 10 bases between the germline ends. CDR1 is LGHNA and CDR2 is YSLEER in the germline V gene. The CDR3 loop reads CASSYQTMNTEAFF. The CDR3, as DNA: TGCGCCAGCAGCTATCAGACTATGAACACTGAAGCTTTCTTT.

This chain connects TRBV14 to TRBJ1-1; TRBD1 aligns across 9 bases. V shed 3 bases, J shed 5 bases, and the junction held 7 bases outside the gene matches. This CDR3 has 15 amino acids. CDR1 is SGHDN, CDR2 FVKESK, per germline. CDR3 bases: TGTGCCAGCAGCCACCGGGACAGGGCATGGACTGAAGCTTTCTTT. Translation: CASSHRDRAWTEAFF.

This chain uses TRBV21-1 with TRBJ2-7; the table's D call, TRBD2, was not checked against the DNA. TRBV21-1 corresponds to a pseudogene. The CDR3 sequence is 18 residues long. CDR3 nucleotides: TGTGCCAGCAGCATTCAAAAAGGGGGGGGCCTCAGCTCCTACGAGCAGTACTTC. It translates to CASSIQKGGGLSSYEQYF.

As concerns this clone: Other DNA sequences in this sample translate to the same CDR3. This chain uses TRBV20-1 with TRBJ2-2; D is unresolved. CDR3 length: 11 amino acids. Trimming removed 6 bases at V and 2 bases at J, with 4 bases between. Per the germline V gene, CDR1 is DFQATT and CDR2 is SNEGSKA (reference sequence). The CDR3 DNA reads as TGCAGTGCAACTAACACCGGGGAGCTGTTTTTT. As protein: CSATNTGELFF.

The sample holds a few counts of this clone. V is TRBV10-1 and J is TRBJ2-5; TRBD1 matches at 8 bases. J was trimmed by 9 bases and V by 9 bases; bases with no gene match: 15. The CDR3 loop spans 14 amino acids. Per germline, CDR1 WNHNN and CDR2 SYGVQD (reference sequence). The CDR3 protein is CARPGQDTDLSQYF. The DNA of the CDR3 is TGCGCCAGACCGGGACAGGACACGGATTTGTCCCAGTACTTC.

In this sample, this clone turned up a few times. The V gene is TRBV30, the J gene TRBJ2-7, with 11 bases fitting TRBD2. The length of the CDR3 is 14 residues. Germline-derived CDR1 and CDR2 are GTSNPN and SVGIG (reference sequence). The junction had 10 bases not matched to a gene; V was cut back by 5 bases and J by 7 bases. CDR3 DNA sequence: TGTGCCTGGTTTAGCGGGAGGGCCTCTTGGGAGCAGTACTTC. This codes for CAWFSGRASWEQYF.

This chain uses TRBV7-9 with TRBJ2-1, with TRBD2 matching over 8 bases. The CDR3 runs to 16 residues. Germline trimming cut 5 bases from V and 12 bases from J; bases unmatched to any gene: 18. Germline CDR1 and CDR2: SEHNR and FQNEAQ (reference sequence). CDR3 DNA: TGTGCCAGCAGCGCGTCCGGGACTAGGGCCGGAGAGAGGCAGTTCTTC. Amino acid sequence: CASSASGTRAGERQFF.

This clone was found a few times. V is TRBV5-6 and J is TRBJ2-7; D possibly corresponds to TRBD1 (6 bases). CDR1 is SGHDT and CDR2 is YYEEEE in the germline V gene. The CDR3 runs 15 residues. Trimming shortened V by 5 bases and J by 0 bases, and 15 bases separated the two germline ends. The CDR3 here is CASRPGTSSSYEQYF. In DNA form, the CDR3 reads TGTGCCAGCAGGCCCGGGACATCGAGCTCCTACGAGCAGTACTTC.

The V gene is TRBV11-3, the J gene TRBJ2-7, with 9 bases that match TRBD2. Germline V gene lookup returns CDR1 SGHNT and CDR2 YENEEA. V lost 8 bases and J lost 6; bases outside the gene matches: 14. The CDR3 is made up of 15 amino acids. This CDR3 is CASSPPSAGGLEQYF. The DNA for the CDR3 is TGTGCCAGCTCCCCGCCCTCAGCGGGAGGCCTCGAGCAGTACTTC.

This chain links TRBV6-5 with TRBJ1-1, with 8 bases fitting TRBD1. The V gene's germline CDR1 is MNHEY and CDR2 SVGAGI. Trimming took 5 bases from V and 6 from J; bases not matched to a gene: 11. The CDR3 contains 15 residues. The chain's CDR3 is CASSPVTDRVAEAFF. As DNA, the CDR3 is TGTGCCAGCAGTCCTGTTACGGACAGGGTTGCTGAAGCTTTCTTT.

This rearrangement joins TRBV4-3 to TRBJ2-7; 7 bases align to TRBD2. The trim removed 1 base at V and 0 bases at J, leaving 3 bases unmatched. The CDR3 length is 15 residues. Germline V gene data show CDR1 as LGHNA and CDR2 as YSLEER. The CDR3 sequence: CASSQAGTTSYEQYF. The CDR3 nucleotides are TGCGCCAGCAGCCAAGCGGGGACTACCTCCTACGAGCAGTACTTC.

The chain uses TRBV12-5 and TRBJ2-3, with 9 bases identical to TRBD1. Germline assignment: CDR1 LGHNT and CDR2 FRNRAP. This CDR3 comprises 14 residues. The V and J ends lost 2 bases and 7 bases, in that order; junction bases with no gene match: 4. CDR3 sequence reads: CASGLNDRGNTQYF. CDR3 DNA: TGTGCTAGTGGTTTGAACGACAGGGGGAATACGCAGTATTTT.

This clone came up a few times. V and J are TRBV4-2 and TRBJ2-7; 10 bases are a match to TRBD2. The CDR3 is 15 amino acids. V gave up 4 bases and J gave up 5 bases; unmatched junction bases: 8. CDR1 and CDR2 from the germline V gene are LGHNA and YNFKEQ. CDR3 region: CASSPSSGSPDEQYF. The CDR3 DNA sequence: TGTGCCAGCAGCCCCTCTAGCGGGAGCCCAGACGAGCAGTACTTC.

The chain uses TRBV7-9 and TRBJ2-7; 13 bases are shared with TRBD2. Looked up from germline, CDR1 is SEHNR and CDR2 is FQNEAQ (reference sequence). This CDR3 region has 16 residues. V gave up 4 bases and J gave up 2 bases; unmatched junction bases: 5. This CDR3 is CASSSRTSGSTYEQYF. CDR3 DNA sequence: TGTGCCAGCAGCTCCAGGACTAGCGGGAGCACCTACGAGCAGTACTTC.

DNA for the CDR3: TGTGCCAGCAGCCAACCCTCTAGCGGGAGTAGCAATGAGCAGTTCTTC. It encodes CASSQPSSGSSNEQFF. This chain uses TRBV7-2 with TRBJ2-1; 10 nucleotides line up with TRBD2. The germline V gene has CDR1 SGHTA and CDR2 FQGNSA. The CDR3 has 16 amino acids. Trimming removed 5 bases from V and 6 bases from J; junction bases left unmatched: 10.